What follows are 4 T cell receptor beta chains derived from one specimen sequenced in a study of patients and donors after allogeneic stem cell transplantation (dated by TCRdb to 2020 to 2021). The library was generated by RT-PCR. The instrument was a NextSeq 550. The public reads were quality trimmed at Q25 with fastp and then assembled into clones with MiXCR by TCRdb, keeping productive beta chains. All rows with the same CDR3 protein become a single entry with the most common DNA and genes. The sample records about a million distinct CDR3 sequences, roughly 17% of which are singletons. Roughly 6% of the sample comes from the top ten. Sequenced sample: blood, either unsorted or a sorted T cell fraction (not recorded which). All receptors come from a human donor who was either an allogeneic HSCT recipient or a stem cell or donor lymphocyte infusion donor (not recorded which). It is not recorded whose cells these are; they may come from a transplant donor.

This clonotype has a handful of counts. This chain's CDR3 is CASSPRTGFRSMGELFF. The DNA for the CDR3 is TGTGCCAGCAGCCCCAGGACAGGGTTCCGTAGTATGGGGGAGCTGTTTTTT. The rearrangement links TRBV9 to TRBJ2-2; TRBD1 matches 8 bases. Germline V lookup: CDR1 SGDLS, CDR2 YYNGEE. The CDR3 is 17 residues long. The trim removed 4 bases at V and 8 bases at J, leaving 16 bases unmatched.

This clonotype came up a few times. The V call is TRBV5-1, the J call TRBJ2-2; 9 bases line up with TRBD2. The V and J ends lost 5 bases and 2 bases, in that order; junction bases with no gene match: 7. Germline V gene data show CDR1 as SGHRS and CDR2 as YFSETQ. This CDR3 has 16 residues. The CDR3 here is CASRTSGTKNTGELFF. DNA for the CDR3: TGCGCCAGCAGGACTAGCGGTACAAAAAACACCGGGGAGCTGTTTTTT.

This clonotype has just a few counts. The chain employs TRBV9 and TRBJ1-2; tentatively, D is TRBD1 (6 bases). Looked up from germline, CDR1 is SGDLS and CDR2 is YYNGEE. This CDR3 contains 16 residues. With 3 bases removed from V and 4 bases from J, the gap between germline ends came to 19 bases. The CDR3 DNA follows: TGTGCCAGCAGCGCCCCGACAGGAGGGGGGACCTATGGCTACACCTTC. This encodes CASSAPTGGGTYGYTF.

The CDR3 is CASSEVKKTGNTIYF. The CDR3 bases are TGTGCCAGCAGTGAAGTGAAGAAGACTGGAAACACCATATATTTT. The chain joins TRBV2 to TRBJ1-3; no firm D call. CDR3 length: 15 amino acids. From germline, CDR1 is SNHLY and CDR2 FYNNEI. Trimming took 1 base from V and 2 from J, leaving 9 bases between them.